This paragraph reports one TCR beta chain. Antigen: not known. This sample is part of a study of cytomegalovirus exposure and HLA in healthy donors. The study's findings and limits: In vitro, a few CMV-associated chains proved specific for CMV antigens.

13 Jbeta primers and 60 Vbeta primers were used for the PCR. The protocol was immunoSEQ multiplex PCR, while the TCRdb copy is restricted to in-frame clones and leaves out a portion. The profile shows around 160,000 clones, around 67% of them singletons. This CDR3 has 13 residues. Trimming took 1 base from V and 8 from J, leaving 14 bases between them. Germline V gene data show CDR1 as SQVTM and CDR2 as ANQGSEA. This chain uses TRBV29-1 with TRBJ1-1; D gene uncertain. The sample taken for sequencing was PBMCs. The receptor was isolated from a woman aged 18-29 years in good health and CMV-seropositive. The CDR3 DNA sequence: TGCAGCGTTGAAGGTCCGGCAGGCGACGAAGCTTTCTTT. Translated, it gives CSVEGPAGDEAFF.